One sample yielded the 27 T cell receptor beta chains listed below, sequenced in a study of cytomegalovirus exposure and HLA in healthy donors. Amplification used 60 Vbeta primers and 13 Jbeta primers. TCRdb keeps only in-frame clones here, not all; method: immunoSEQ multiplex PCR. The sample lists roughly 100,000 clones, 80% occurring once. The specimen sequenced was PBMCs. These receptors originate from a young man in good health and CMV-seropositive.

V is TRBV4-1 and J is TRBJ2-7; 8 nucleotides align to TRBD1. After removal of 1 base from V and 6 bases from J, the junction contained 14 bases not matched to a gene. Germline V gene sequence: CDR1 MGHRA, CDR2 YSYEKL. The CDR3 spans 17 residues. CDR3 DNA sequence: TGCGCCAGCAGCCAAGGCTGGGCAGGACAGGGTCAGGGCGAGCAGTACTTC. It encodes CASSQGWAGQGQGEQYF.

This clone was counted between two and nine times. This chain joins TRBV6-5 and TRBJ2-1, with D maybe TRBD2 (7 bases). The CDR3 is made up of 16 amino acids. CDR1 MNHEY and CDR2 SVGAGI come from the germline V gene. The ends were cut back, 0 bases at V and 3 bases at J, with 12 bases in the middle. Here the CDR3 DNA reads TGTGCCAGCAGTTACTCGGGGGGGGGACACTACAATGAGCAGTTCTTC. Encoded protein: CASSYSGGGHYNEQFF.

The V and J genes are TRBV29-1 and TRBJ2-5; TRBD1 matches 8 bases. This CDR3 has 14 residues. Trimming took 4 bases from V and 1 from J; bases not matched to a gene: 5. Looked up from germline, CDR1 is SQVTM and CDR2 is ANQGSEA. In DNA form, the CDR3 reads TGCAGCGTTGTGAAACAGGGGGGCCAAGAGACCCAGTACTTC. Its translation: CSVVKQGGQETQYF.

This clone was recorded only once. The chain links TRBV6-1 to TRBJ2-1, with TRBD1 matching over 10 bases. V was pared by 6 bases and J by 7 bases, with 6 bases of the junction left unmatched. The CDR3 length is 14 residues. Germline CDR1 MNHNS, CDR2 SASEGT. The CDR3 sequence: CASRDRGRGNEQFF. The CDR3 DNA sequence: TGTGCCAGCAGAGACAGGGGGCGAGGAAATGAGCAGTTCTTC.

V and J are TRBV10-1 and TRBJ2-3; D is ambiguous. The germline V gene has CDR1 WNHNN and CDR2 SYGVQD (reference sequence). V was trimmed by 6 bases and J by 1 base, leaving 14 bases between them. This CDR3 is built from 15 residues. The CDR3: CASSLSSVGTDTQYF. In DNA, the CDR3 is TGCGCCAGCAGCCTATCCTCGGTGGGCACAGATACGCAGTATTTT.

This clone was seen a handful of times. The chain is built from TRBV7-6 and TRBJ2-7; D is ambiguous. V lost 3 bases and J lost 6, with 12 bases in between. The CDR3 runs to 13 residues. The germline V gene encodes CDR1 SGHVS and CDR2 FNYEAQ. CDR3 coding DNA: TGTGCCAGCAGCTTTACGGCGTCGGGCGAGCAGTACTTC. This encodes CASSFTASGEQYF.

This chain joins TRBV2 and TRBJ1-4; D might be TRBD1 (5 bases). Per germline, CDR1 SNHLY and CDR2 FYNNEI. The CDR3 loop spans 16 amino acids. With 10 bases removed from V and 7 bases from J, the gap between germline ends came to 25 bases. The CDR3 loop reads CATGIESLTFGEKLFF. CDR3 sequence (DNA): TGTGCCACAGGGATTGAATCGTTGACTTTCGGTGAAAAACTGTTTTTT. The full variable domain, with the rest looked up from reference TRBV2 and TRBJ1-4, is EPEVTQTPSHQVTQMGQEVILRCVPISNHLYFYWYRQILGQKVEFLVSFYNNEISEKSEIFDDQFSVERPDGSNFTLKIRSTKLEDSAMYFCATGIESLTFGEKLFFGSGTQLSVL.

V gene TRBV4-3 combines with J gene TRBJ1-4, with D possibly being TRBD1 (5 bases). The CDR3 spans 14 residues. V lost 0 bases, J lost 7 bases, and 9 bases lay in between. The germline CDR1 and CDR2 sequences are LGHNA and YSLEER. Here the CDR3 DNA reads TGCGCCAGCAGCCAAGATTGGGGGGGTGAAAAACTGTTTTTT. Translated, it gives CASSQDWGGEKLFF.

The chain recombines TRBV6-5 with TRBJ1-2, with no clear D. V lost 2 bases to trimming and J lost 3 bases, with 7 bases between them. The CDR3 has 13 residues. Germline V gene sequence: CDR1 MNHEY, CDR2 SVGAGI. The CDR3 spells CASSYGQDYGYTF. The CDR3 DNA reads TGTGCCAGCAGTTACGGGCAGGACTATGGCTACACCTTC.

The CDR3 sequence: CASSDGTAPNEKLFF. The CDR3 nucleotides are TGTGCCAGCAGCGACGGGACAGCCCCTAATGAAAAACTGTTTTTT. The chain employs TRBV7-9 and TRBJ1-4; the match to TRBD1 covers 7 bases. This CDR3 has 15 amino acids. The germline CDR1 and CDR2 sequences are SEHNR and FQNEAQ (reference sequence). V was clipped by 5 bases and J by 3 bases; unmatched bases: 6.

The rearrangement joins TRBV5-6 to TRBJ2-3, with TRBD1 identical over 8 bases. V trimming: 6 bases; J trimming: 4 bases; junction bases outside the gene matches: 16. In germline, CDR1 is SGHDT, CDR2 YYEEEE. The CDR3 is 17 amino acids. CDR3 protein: CASTSSLPGQVPDTQYF. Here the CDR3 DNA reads TGTGCCAGCACCTCTTCCCTTCCGGGACAGGTACCAGATACGCAGTATTTT.

The CDR3 sequence is CASSLGQIAEQYF. CDR3 in DNA: TGCGCCAGCAGCTTGGGACAGATAGCCGAGCAGTACTTC. The rearrangement links TRBV5-1 to TRBJ2-7; a weak D match, TRBD1 (5 bases). V lost 0 bases and J lost 6, with 10 bases in between. The length of the CDR3 is 13 residues. From germline, CDR1 is SGHRS and CDR2 YFSETQ.

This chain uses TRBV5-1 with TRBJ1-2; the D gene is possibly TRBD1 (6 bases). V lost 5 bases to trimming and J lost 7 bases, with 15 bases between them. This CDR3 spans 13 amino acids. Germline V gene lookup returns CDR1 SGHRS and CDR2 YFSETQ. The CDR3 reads CASRGTTGGGYTF. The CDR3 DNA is TGCGCCAGCAGGGGGACAACTGGGGGTGGCTACACCTTC.

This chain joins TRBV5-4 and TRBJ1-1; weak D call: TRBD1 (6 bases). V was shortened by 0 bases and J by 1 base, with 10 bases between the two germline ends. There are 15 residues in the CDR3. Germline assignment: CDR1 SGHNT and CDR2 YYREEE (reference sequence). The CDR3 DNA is TGTGCCAGCAGCTTGGTACAGGGACGGAACACTGAAGCTTTCTTT. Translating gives CASSLVQGRNTEAFF.

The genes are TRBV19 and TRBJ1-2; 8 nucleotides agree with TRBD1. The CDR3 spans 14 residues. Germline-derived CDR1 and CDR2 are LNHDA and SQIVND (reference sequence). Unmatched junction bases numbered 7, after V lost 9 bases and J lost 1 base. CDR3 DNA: TGTGCCAGCCAGGGACAGGCCTATAACTATGGCTACACCTTC. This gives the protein CASQGQAYNYGYTF.

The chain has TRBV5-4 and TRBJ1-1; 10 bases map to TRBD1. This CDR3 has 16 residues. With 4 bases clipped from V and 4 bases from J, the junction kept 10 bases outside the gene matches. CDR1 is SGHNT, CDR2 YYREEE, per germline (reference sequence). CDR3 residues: CASSGTGVTRFTEAFF. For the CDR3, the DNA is TGTGCCAGCAGCGGGACAGGGGTAACGCGGTTCACTGAAGCTTTCTTT.

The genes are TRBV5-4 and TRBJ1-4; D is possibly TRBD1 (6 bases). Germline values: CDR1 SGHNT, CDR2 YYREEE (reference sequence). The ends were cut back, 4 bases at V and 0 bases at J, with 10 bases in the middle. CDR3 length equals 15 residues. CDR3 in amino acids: CASSRTAATNEKLFF. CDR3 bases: TGTGCCAGCAGCCGGACAGCTGCAACTAATGAAAAACTGTTTTTT.

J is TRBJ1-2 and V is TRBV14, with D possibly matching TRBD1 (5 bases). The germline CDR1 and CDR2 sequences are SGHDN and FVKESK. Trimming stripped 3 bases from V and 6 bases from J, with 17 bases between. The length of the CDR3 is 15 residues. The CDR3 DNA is TGTGCCAGCAGCCAGCAAAGGGGTAATAGAGATGGCTACACCTTC. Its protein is CASSQQRGNRDGYTF.

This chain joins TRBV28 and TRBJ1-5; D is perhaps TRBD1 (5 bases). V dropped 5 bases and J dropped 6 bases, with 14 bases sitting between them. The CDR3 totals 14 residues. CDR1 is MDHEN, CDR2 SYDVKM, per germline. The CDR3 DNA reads TGTGCCAGCAGTCCGACAGTCCCCCTTCAGCCCCAGCATTTT. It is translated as CASSPTVPLQPQHF.

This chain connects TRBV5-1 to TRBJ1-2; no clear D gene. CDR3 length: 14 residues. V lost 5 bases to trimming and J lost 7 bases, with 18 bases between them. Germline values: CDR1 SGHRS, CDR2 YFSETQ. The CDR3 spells CASRGEGVSGGYTF. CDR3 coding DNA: TGCGCCAGCAGAGGAGAGGGAGTGTCGGGTGGCTACACCTTC.

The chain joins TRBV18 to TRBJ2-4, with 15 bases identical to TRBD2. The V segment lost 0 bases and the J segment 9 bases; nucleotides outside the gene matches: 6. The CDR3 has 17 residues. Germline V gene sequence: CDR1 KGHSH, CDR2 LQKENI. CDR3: CASSPPGLAGGPGIQYF. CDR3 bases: TGTGCCAGCTCACCACCCGGACTAGCGGGGGGGCCGGGCATTCAGTACTTC.

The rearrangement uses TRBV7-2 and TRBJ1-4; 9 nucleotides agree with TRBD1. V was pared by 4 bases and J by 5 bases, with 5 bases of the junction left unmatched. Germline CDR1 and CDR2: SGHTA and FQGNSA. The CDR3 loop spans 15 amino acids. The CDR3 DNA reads TGTGCCAGCAGCTCCGGGACAGGGAGAAATGAAAAACTGTTTTTT. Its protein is CASSSGTGRNEKLFF. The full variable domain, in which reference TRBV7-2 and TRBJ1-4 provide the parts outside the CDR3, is GAGVSQSPSNKVTEKGKDVELRCDPISGHTALYWYRQSLGQGLEFLIYFQGNSAPDKSGLPSDRFSAERTGGSVSTLTIQRTQQEDSAVYLCASSSGTGRNEKLFFGSGTQLSVL.

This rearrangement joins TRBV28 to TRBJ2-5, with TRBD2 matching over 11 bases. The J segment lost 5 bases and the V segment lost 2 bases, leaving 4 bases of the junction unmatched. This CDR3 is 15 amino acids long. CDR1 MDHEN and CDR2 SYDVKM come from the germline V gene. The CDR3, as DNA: TGTGCCAGCAGTTTAGTAGCGGGGGGGTTCGAGACCCAGTACTTC. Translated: CASSLVAGGFETQYF.

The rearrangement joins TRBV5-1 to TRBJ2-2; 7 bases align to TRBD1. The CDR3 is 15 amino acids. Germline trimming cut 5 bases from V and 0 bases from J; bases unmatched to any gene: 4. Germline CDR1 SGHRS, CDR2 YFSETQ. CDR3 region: CASRSGTANTGELFF. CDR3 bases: TGCGCCAGCAGGTCCGGGACAGCGAACACCGGGGAGCTGTTTTTT. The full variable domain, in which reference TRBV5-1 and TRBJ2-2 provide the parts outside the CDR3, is KAGVTQTPRYLIKTRGQQVTLSCSPISGHRSVSWYQQTPGQGLQFLFEYFSETQRNKGNFPGRFSGRQFSNSRSEMNVSTLELGDSALYLCASRSGTANTGELFFGEGSRLTVL.

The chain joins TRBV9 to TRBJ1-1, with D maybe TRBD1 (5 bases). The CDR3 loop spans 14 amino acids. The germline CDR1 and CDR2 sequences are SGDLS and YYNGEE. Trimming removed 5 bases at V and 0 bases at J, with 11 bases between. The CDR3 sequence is CASSRGGMNTEAFF. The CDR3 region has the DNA TGTGCCAGCAGTCGGGGGGGGATGAACACTGAAGCTTTCTTT.

Here the CDR3 reads CASTRTGGFYGYTF. CDR3 in DNA: TGTGCCAGCACCCGGACAGGGGGCTTCTATGGCTACACCTTC. The V gene is TRBV6-1, the J gene TRBJ1-2; TRBD1 aligns across 11 bases. This CDR3 is built from 14 residues. CDR1 is MNHNS, CDR2 SASEGT, per germline. Losses at the gene ends were 7 bases for V and 4 bases for J; bases not matched to a gene: 5.

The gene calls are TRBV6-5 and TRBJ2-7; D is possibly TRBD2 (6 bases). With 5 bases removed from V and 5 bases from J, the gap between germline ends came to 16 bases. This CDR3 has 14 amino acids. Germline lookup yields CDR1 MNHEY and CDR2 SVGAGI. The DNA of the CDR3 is TGTGCCAGCAGTCCCCGGGACTCTGGGGACGAGCAGTACTTC. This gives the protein CASSPRDSGDEQYF.